These 5 T cell receptor beta chains came from one sample sequenced in a study of control samples from healthy donors and cancer patients. TCRdb keeps only in-frame clones here, not all; method: immunoSEQ multiplex PCR. This table holds about 55,000 clones, roughly 96% found once. Sample: blood. These receptor sequences come from a woman aged 25 to 39 in good health.

The chain couples TRBV2 to TRBJ1-5, with 8 bases lining up with TRBD1. The CDR3 contains 16 residues. Germline V gene data show CDR1 as SNHLY and CDR2 as FYNNEI. J gave up 4 bases and V 2 bases, and 7 bases lay outside the gene matches. CDR3 region: CASSEYLTGVNQPQHF. CDR3 nucleotides: TGTGCCAGCAGTGAATATCTGACAGGGGTAAATCAGCCCCAGCATTTT.

The chain employs TRBV5-1 and TRBJ2-7, with TRBD1 matching 9 bases. J lost 6 bases, V lost 4 bases, and 14 bases had no gene match. The CDR3 spans 16 residues. Germline-derived CDR1 and CDR2 are SGHRS and YFSETQ. CDR3: CASSRGQGAQLSEQYF. For the CDR3, the DNA is TGCGCCAGCAGCAGGGGACAGGGAGCCCAACTAAGCGAGCAGTACTTC.

The chain links TRBV27 to TRBJ2-7, with 10 nucleotides matching TRBD2. Trimming cost V 5 bases and J 7 bases; bases outside gene matches: 8. Germline CDR1 reads MNHEY; CDR2 reads SMNVEV (reference sequence). The CDR3 contains 14 residues. For the CDR3, the DNA is TGTGCCAGCAGTCCAAGAGCGGGAGGGAGGGAGCAGTACTTC. Its protein product is CASSPRAGGREQYF.

The chain carries TRBV6-1 and TRBJ1-2; TRBD1 matches 7 bases. Germline CDR1 MNHNS, CDR2 SASEGT. The length of the CDR3 is 13 residues. The V gene end was trimmed by 1 base and the J gene end by 4 bases; junction bases not matched to a gene: 0. The CDR3 spells CASSEGTGYGYTF. The CDR3 nucleotides are TGTGCCAGCAGTGAAGGGACAGGCTATGGCTACACCTTC.

J is TRBJ2-7 and V is TRBV27, with 11 positions matching TRBD2. V was clipped by 5 bases and J by 3 bases; unmatched bases: 12. This CDR3 spans 17 amino acids. Germline CDR1 is MNHEY and CDR2 is SMNVEV (reference sequence). The CDR3 spells CASSLAGTSGTYYEQYF. The CDR3 DNA is TGTGCCAGCAGTCTCGCCGGGACTAGCGGAACTTACTACGAGCAGTACTTC.